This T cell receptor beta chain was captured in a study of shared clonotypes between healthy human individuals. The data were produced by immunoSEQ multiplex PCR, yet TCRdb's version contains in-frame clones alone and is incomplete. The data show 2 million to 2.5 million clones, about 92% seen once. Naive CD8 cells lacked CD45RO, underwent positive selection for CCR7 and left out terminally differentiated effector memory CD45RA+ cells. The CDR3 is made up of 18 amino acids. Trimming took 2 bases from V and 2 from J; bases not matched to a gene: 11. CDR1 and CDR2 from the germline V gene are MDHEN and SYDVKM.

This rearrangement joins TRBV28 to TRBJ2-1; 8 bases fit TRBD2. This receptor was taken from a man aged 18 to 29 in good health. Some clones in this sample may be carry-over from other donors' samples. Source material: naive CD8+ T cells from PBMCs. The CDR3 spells CASSLPMDQTSAYNEQFF. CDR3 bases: TGTGCCAGCAGTTTACCGATGGACCAGACTAGCGCCTACAATGAGCAGTTCTTC.